These T cell receptor beta chains were read from a single sample in a study of cytomegalovirus exposure and HLA in healthy donors. Generated by immunoSEQ multiplex PCR, the TCRdb table keeps only in-frame clones and is missing some. The sample yields 170,000 or so clones, more than 65% seen once. Sequences were obtained from PBMCs. Receptor source: a man aged 45-60 years in good health and CMV-seropositive. CDR3s include the opening cysteine and the closing phenylalanine or tryptophan. A D gene is named only where the DNA matches it firmly. Size values are once, few and many counts, or a class for expanded clones, and some rows have none.

-	TRBD1	TRBV5-5	TRBJ2-5	15	CASSSGTGVQETQYF	TGTGCCAGCAGCTCCGGGACAGGGGTCCAAGAGACCCAGTACTTC
-	TRBD1	TRBV11-2	TRBJ2-5	15	CASSSTTGIQETQYF	TGTGCCAGCAGCTCCACGACAGGGATCCAAGAGACCCAGTACTTC
-	TRBD1	TRBV2	TRBJ2-2	15	CASSELQGATGELFF	TGTGCCAGCAGTGAACTGCAGGGGGCTACCGGGGAGCTGTTTTTT
-	-	TRBV7-9	TRBJ1-5	14	CASSPNPSGQPQHF	TGTGCCAGCAGCCCTAATCCATCGGGTCAGCCCCAGCATTTT
once	TRBD2	TRBV6-6	TRBJ2-2	16	CASGASGGLNTGELFF	TGTGCCAGCGGGGCTAGCGGGGGCCTTAACACCGGGGAGCTGTTTTTT
-	-	TRBV27	TRBJ2-1	15	CASSFRAGNYNEQFF	TGTGCCAGCAGTTTTCGGGCAGGGAACTACAATGAGCAGTTCTTC
-	TRBD1	TRBV6-1	TRBJ1-2	14	CASSWGQGGYGYTF	TGTGCCAGCAGCTGGGGGCAGGGGGGCTATGGCTACACCTTC
-	-	TRBV30	TRBJ2-2	15	CAWSGGYGSAGELFF	TGTGCCTGGAGTGGCGGGTACGGGAGCGCCGGGGAGCTGTTTTTT
-	TRBD2	TRBV9	TRBJ2-3	16	CASSVDGTSVSDTQYF	TGTGCCAGCAGCGTAGACGGGACTAGCGTGTCAGATACGCAGTATTTT
-	-	TRBV6-5	TRBJ1-1	13	CASSSQGRTEAFF	TGTGCCAGCAGTTCTCAGGGGCGGACTGAAGCTTTCTTT
-	-	TRBV9	TRBJ1-2	14	CASSAGRENYGYTF	TGTGCCAGCAGCGCGGGGAGGGAGAACTATGGCTACACCTTC
-	TRBD2	TRBV5-6	TRBJ2-5	15	CASIQRGHEVETQYF	TGTGCCAGCATCCAGCGGGGCCATGAGGTAGAGACCCAGTACTTC
few	-	TRBV7-2	TRBJ1-5	15	CASSLRLGQVQPQHF	TGTGCCAGCAGTCTTAGATTGGGGCAGGTTCAGCCCCAGCATTTT
-	-	TRBV9	TRBJ1-4	16	CASSVAQGRTNEKLFF	TGTGCCAGCAGCGTAGCCCAGGGTAGGACTAATGAAAAACTGTTTTTT
-	TRBD1	TRBV19	TRBJ2-1	16	CASSIDTGGFYNEQFF	TGTGCCAGTAGTATAGATACAGGGGGATTTTACAATGAGCAGTTCTTC
-	-	TRBV19	TRBJ2-2	13	CASSMAGYGELFF	TGTGCCAGTAGTATGGCAGGGTACGGGGAGCTGTTTTTT
-	TRBD2	TRBV5-1	TRBJ2-2	15	CASSGTSGRTGELFF	TGCGCCAGCAGCGGGACTAGCGGTAGGACCGGGGAGCTGTTTTTT
-	TRBD1	TRBV7-8	TRBJ2-1	16	CASSLSGTGVLNEQFF	TGTGCCAGCAGCCTATCCGGGACAGGGGTCCTCAATGAGCAGTTCTTC
-	TRBD2	TRBV5-1	TRBJ2-5	16	CASSPGASGRGETQYF	TGCGCCAGCAGCCCGGGCGCTAGCGGGAGAGGAGAGACCCAGTACTTC
few	-	TRBV15	TRBJ1-5	12	CATGVSNQPQHF	TGTGCCACCGGAGTTAGCAATCAGCCCCAGCATTTT
-	-	TRBV6-1	TRBJ1-6	15	CASSPPGLTNSPLHF	TGTGCCAGCAGTCCCCCAGGACTGACTAATTCACCCCTCCACTTT
-	TRBD2	TRBV9	TRBJ2-2	16	CASSVDPGGVGGELFF	TGTGCCAGCAGCGTAGATCCGGGGGGAGTCGGCGGGGAGCTGTTTTTT
few	-	TRBV25-1	TRBJ2-3	11	CASSRGDTQYF	TGTGCCAGCAGTAGAGGAGATACGCAGTATTTT
-	TRBD2	TRBV29-1	TRBJ2-5	13	CSVDTSGMETQYF	TGCAGCGTTGACACTAGCGGGATGGAGACCCAGTACTTC
-	-	TRBV14	TRBJ1-2	15	CASSPGRGWGVGYTF	TGTGCCAGCAGCCCTGGACGGGGTTGGGGTGTGGGCTACACCTTC
once	TRBD1	TRBV7-2	TRBJ1-4	17	CASSLSAGQEPYEKLFF	TGTGCCAGCAGCTTATCTGCGGGACAGGAGCCTTATGAAAAACTGTTTTTT
-	-	TRBV19	TRBJ1-1	13	CASSMNRFTEAFF	TGTGCCAGTAGTATGAATCGGTTCACTGAAGCTTTCTTT
once	-	TRBV18	TRBJ2-5	14	CASSQSRTSGTQYF	TGTGCCAGCTCACAATCCCGAACCTCAGGGACCCAGTACTTC
-	TRBD1	TRBV2	TRBJ2-7	15	CASSVEDRGPYEQYF	TGTGCCAGCAGTGTTGAGGACAGGGGGCCCTACGAGCAGTACTTC
-	TRBD1	TRBV5-1	TRBJ2-3	12	CASRQGADTQYF	TGCGCCAGTCGACAGGGCGCAGATACGCAGTATTTT
-	-	TRBV11-2	TRBJ2-2	15	CATSEEGAGTGELFF	TGTGCCACCTCTGAGGAGGGGGCGGGGACCGGGGAGCTGTTTTTT
-	-	TRBV5-1	TRBJ2-7	14	CASSLLSAGYEQYF	TGCGCCAGCAGCTTGCTGTCAGCGGGCTACGAGCAGTACTTC
-	TRBD2	TRBV30	TRBJ2-2	11	CACGGTGELFF	TGTGCCTGCGGGGGGACCGGGGAGCTGTTTTTT
few	TRBD1	TRBV6-1	TRBJ1-2	15	CASSARTGADYGYTF	TGTGCCAGCAGTGCCCGGACAGGGGCGGACTATGGCTACACCTTC
-	TRBD2	TRBV23-1	TRBJ2-2	15	CASSQGLAVTRELFF	TGCGCCAGCAGTCAAGGACTAGCAGTTACCCGGGAGCTGTTTTTT
few	-	TRBV13	TRBJ1-2	12	CASSSINYGYTF	TGTGCCAGCAGCTCAATTAACTATGGCTACACCTTC
-	TRBD2	TRBV4-2	TRBJ2-1	17	CASSQDSSGAPYNEQFF	TGTGCCAGCAGCCAAGATTCGAGCGGGGCCCCCTACAATGAGCAGTTCTTC
-	TRBD1	TRBV25-1	TRBJ2-5	13	CASIQGAGETQYF	TGTGCCAGCATTCAGGGGGCCGGAGAGACCCAGTACTTC
-	-	TRBV6-5	TRBJ1-1	14	CASKLDSMNTEAFF	TGTGCCAGCAAACTCGACAGCATGAACACTGAAGCTTTCTTT
once	TRBD1	TRBV6-4	TRBJ2-5	15	CASRDNGQGQETQYF	TGTGCCAGCAGGGATAATGGACAGGGTCAAGAGACCCAGTACTTC
once	-	TRBV6-1	TRBJ1-1	16	CASSEGSAASGTEAFF	TGTGCCAGCAGTGAAGGTTCCGCAGCCTCAGGCACTGAAGCTTTCTTT
once	-	TRBV27	TRBJ1-1	12	CASSLIGGEAFF	TGTGCCAGCAGTTTAATCGGAGGTGAAGCTTTCTTT
-	-	TRBV10-3	TRBJ1-2	13	CAIRSDSESGYTF	TGTGCCATCAGGTCGGACAGCGAGAGTGGCTACACCTTC
-	TRBD2	TRBV10-3	TRBJ2-1	14	CAISRGLAGAEQFF	TGTGCCATCAGTAGAGGACTAGCGGGAGCTGAGCAGTTCTTC
-	-	TRBV2	TRBJ2-7	12	CASKPLTSEQYF	TGTGCCAGCAAACCCCTCACCAGCGAGCAGTACTTC
-	TRBD1	TRBV19	TRBJ2-7	14	CASSGTGVGYEQYF	TGTGCCAGTAGTGGAACAGGGGTCGGCTACGAGCAGTACTTC
-	-	TRBV21-1	TRBJ2-1	14	CASSSPVGHNEQFF	TGTGCCAGCAGCTCCCCCGTGGGGCACAATGAGCAGTTCTTC
-	-	TRBV7-2	TRBJ2-7	15	CASSLDGGSGYEQYF	TGTGCCAGCAGCTTAGATGGAGGGTCTGGCTACGAGCAGTACTTC
-	TRBD1	TRBV2	TRBJ2-1	15	CASRADRGVIGEQFF	TGTGCCAGCAGAGCCGACAGGGGCGTTATAGGTGAGCAGTTCTTC
few	TRBD2	TRBV2	TRBJ2-1	14	CASSEGLDFNEQFF	TGTGCCAGCAGTGAGGGACTAGATTTCAATGAGCAGTTCTTC
-	-	TRBV11-2	TRBJ1-2	12	CASSLGPYGYTF	TGTGCCAGCAGCTTAGGGCCGTACGGCTACACCTTC
few	-	TRBV25-1	TRBJ2-7	11	CASRQGSEQYF	TGTGCCAGCAGACAGGGAAGCGAGCAGTACTTC
once	-	TRBV6-5	TRBJ1-1	13	CASGRSKNTEAFF	TGTGCCAGCGGCCGTTCAAAGAACACTGAAGCTTTCTTT
-	-	TRBV6-1	TRBJ1-3	13	CASRISSGNTIYF	TGTGCCAGCAGAATCAGCTCTGGAAACACCATATATTTT
-	-	TRBV7-2	TRBJ2-3	12	CASSLTTYTQYF	TGTGCCAGCAGCTTAACCACATATACGCAGTATTTT
-	-	TRBV2	TRBJ1-2	14	CASRDSGWNYGYTF	TGTGCCAGCAGGGACAGTGGGTGGAACTATGGCTACACCTTC
-	TRBD1	TRBV7-9	TRBJ1-1	14	CASSLTGEGTEAFF	TGTGCCAGCAGCCTGACAGGGGAGGGCACTGAAGCTTTCTTT
-	TRBD1	TRBV10-3	TRBJ1-6	16	CAISESAADRGSPLHF	TGTGCCATCAGTGAGTCGGCGGCTGACAGGGGCTCACCCCTCCACTTT